Following are 7 T cell receptor beta chains from one sample sequenced in a study of T cells in Graves' hyperthyroidism and ophthalmopathy. Amplified TCR beta CDR3 regions came from RNA transcripts. During a first-round RT-PCR of the TCR CDR3, the HTBI primer set was used. TCRdb re-derived calls from the multiplex PCR reads in MiXCR, one entry per CDR3 protein. The table shows around 580,000 distinct CDR3 sequences, with over 15% occurring only once. Sequenced input: blood. The receptors originated from a woman between 18 and 29 years old with Graves' hyperthyroidism.

V gene TRBV6-2 or TRBV6-3 combines with J gene TRBJ1-5, with 8 bases identical to TRBD1. The CDR3 totals 15 residues. Germline V gene sequence: CDR1 MNHEY, CDR2 SVGEGT. The V and J ends lost 2 bases and 7 bases, in that order; junction bases with no gene match: 7. This CDR3 is CASSYPSSGGQPQHF. The CDR3 DNA reads TGTGCCAGCAGTTACCCCTCTTCAGGGGGCCAGCCCCAGCATTTT.

Remarks on this clonotype: At one of its ends the junction is not consistent with the germline gene, which may arise from a read error. The rearrangement uses TRBV11-1 and TRBJ2-1; the D is unclear. Germline CDR1 SGHAT, CDR2 FQDESV (reference sequence). The CDR3 runs to 14 residues. The CDR3 spells CETQAPGTYNGQFF. The CDR3, as DNA: TGTGAGACGCAGGCGCCCGGCACCTACAATGGGCAGTTCTTC.

V usage is TRBV7-8 and J usage is TRBJ2-7; D may be TRBD2 (5 bases). Germline CDR1 SGHVS, CDR2 FQNEAQ. CDR3 length: 13 residues. The V gene lost 1 base and the J gene lost 5 bases, with 9 bases spanning the gap. The CDR3 DNA is TGTGCCAGCAGCTTAGTTTCCGGGAACGAGCAGTACTTC. Amino acids: CASSLVSGNEQYF.

At least ten counts were recorded for this clonotype. The chain uses TRBV7-2 and TRBJ2-3; no reliable D call. Trimming shortened V by 3 bases and J by 2 bases, and 9 bases separated the two germline ends. Germline-derived CDR1 and CDR2 are SGHTA and FQGNSA. This CDR3 spans 14 amino acids. The CDR3 sequence: CASSFRPYTDTQYF. The CDR3, as DNA: TGTGCCAGCAGCTTCCGCCCTTACACAGATACGCAGTATTTT.

The sample holds a few counts of this clonotype. The rearrangement links TRBV20-1 to TRBJ2-3; weak D call: TRBD2 (6 bases). V dropped 0 bases and J dropped 2 bases, with 12 bases sitting between them. The CDR3 is 15 amino acids. Germline loops: CDR1 DFQATT, CDR2 SNEGSKA (reference sequence). The DNA of the CDR3 is TGCAGTGCTAGAGAGAAGACTAGGAACACAGATACGCAGTATTTT. Its protein is CSAREKTRNTDTQYF.

This clonotype has a count of ten or more. V is TRBV2 and J is TRBJ2-7; TRBD2 aligns across 7 bases. Per germline, CDR1 SNHLY and CDR2 FYNNEI. Trimming at V came to 5 bases and at J to 3 bases, leaving 4 bases not matched to a gene. The CDR3 extends over 13 amino acids. For the CDR3, the DNA is TGTGCCAGCAGTCGGGACTACCGCTACGAGCAGTACTTC. It is translated as CASSRDYRYEQYF.

This clonotype has just a few counts. This CDR3 is CSGPGQGAGKQYF. CDR3 DNA: TGCAGTGGGCCGGGACAGGGGGCAGGAAAGCAGTACTTC. The chain combines TRBV20-1 with TRBJ2-7; 12 positions match TRBD1. The V and J ends lost 7 bases and 8 bases, in that order; junction bases with no gene match: 9. This CDR3 contains 13 residues. Germline assignment: CDR1 DFQATT and CDR2 SNEGSKA (reference sequence).